This TCR beta chain emerged from a study of T cell changes during pregnancy in multiple sclerosis. V was trimmed by 2 bases and J by 4 bases, leaving 9 bases between them. The germline gives CDR1 SEHNR, CDR2 FQNEAQ (reference sequence). The CDR3 contains 14 residues. The protocol was immunoSEQ multiplex PCR, while the TCRdb copy is restricted to in-frame clones and leaves out a portion. The profile shows over 60,000 clones, 80% to 95% of them singletons. This rearrangement joins TRBV7-9 to TRBJ1-3; no definite D call. The source was peripheral blood, collected in the first trimester of pregnancy. This clonotype was obtained from a female donor with multiple sclerosis, enrolled in a pregnancy study. CDR3 DNA: TGTGCCAGCAGCTTAAAGGGAGCGGGAAACACCATATATTTT. This encodes CASSLKGAGNTIYF.